This TCR beta chain was captured by sequencing in a study of shared clonotypes between healthy human individuals (TCRdb year 2020). About the investigation overall: The cohort comprised two women and a few men aged 18 to 49 years. Per donor, three plates each were used for CD4 naive and CD4 memory, two for CD8 naive, and one for CD8 memory. To estimate repertoire size and how much clonotype sharing occurs between individuals, the study deeply sequenced the blood TCR repertoires of five or six healthy adults. Different laboratories and diverse techniques were used to prepare libraries and sequence TCR repertoires, to increase sequencing depth and limit assay-specific biases. Between about 0.94 and 8.9 billion PBMCs per donor were obtained by leukapheresis.

The V end gives up 2 bases and the J end 1 base, leaving 4 bases in the junction not matched to a gene. In the germline V gene, CDR1 corresponds to SNHLY and CDR2 to FYNNEI. The CDR3 numbers 15 residues from cysteine through phenylalanine. The DNA shown is the 45-base CDR3, in frame from base 1. TCR CDR3 regions were amplified from genomic DNA by multiplex PCR using the deep immunoSEQ assay. Genomic DNA extracted from each cell subset was distributed evenly over all wells of several immunoSEQ 96-well plates, and each plate served as one replicate. For sorted subsets, each replicate PCR was loaded with approximately 0.2 ug genomic DNA, equivalent to 25,000 to 35,000 T cell genomes. Purified libraries were quantified with a Qubit 3.0 fluorometer, sized on a Bioanalyzer 2100, and re-quantified with the KAPA Library Quantification kit. Every immunoSEQ 96-well plate was sequenced on a dedicated single-read 150-cycle Illumina NextSeq 550 flow cell. On the study's bioinformatics: The immunoSEQ output contained only junctional sequences without quality scores, so filtering could not match that applied to full-length reads. Sequences were annotated with PyIR, a Python wrapper for IgBLAST v1.9, using IMGT germline references to assign V/J genes and CDR3. Reads with weak V/J assignments (E-value above 1e-6), missing CDR3, stop codons, out-of-frame junctions, or ambiguous translated residues were removed. V3J clonotypes were defined by identical inferred V gene, J gene, and CDR3 amino acid sequence. Percentage overlap between repertoires was calculated by dividing the number of shared unique clonotypes by the size of the smaller repertoire. RTK rarefaction, the Chao1 estimator, and Recon v2.1 estimates of unobserved clonotypes were used to assess repertoire richness. OLGA was used to compute generation probabilities for all TCRbeta clonotypes that the gDNA method yielded from a handful of donors. The table comes from immuneACCESS by way of TCRdb, which keeps in-frame sequences with V and J called. Part of the clones is missing from these tables; in studies checked, under half for an unresolved V gene and the rest for unknown reasons. The DNA was the basis for D and trimming; V, J and clone size are from that table. This sample lists around 940,000 clones; less than 85% were detected once. 1.5% of the sample goes to the ten largest clones.

On the study overall, not on this receptor specifically: Because the study included only a small number of donors, the genetic and exposure-history diversity represented was limited. Compared with non-shared clonotypes, the clonotypes found in all four sorted-subset donors had higher generation probabilities. Sampling was restricted to blood, and TCR repertoires in tissues likely differ from the TCR repertoires found in blood. Larger estimated clonotype richness was generally found for naive subsets than for memory subsets. Rarefaction of sorted-subset datasets indicated incomplete sequencing despite the large sequencing depth. Across four donors, about 5.2% of naive CD4, roughly 3.5% of naive CD8, 2.3% of memory CD4, and 0.4% of memory CD8 clonotypes were shared. Based on pairwise subsampling, the degree of clonotype sharing among donors was expected to be affected by sequencing depth.

The donors were healthy, HIV-negative adults who had no recently reported acute infections or vaccinations. All donors were Caucasian adults living in Nashville, Tennessee, USA. CD4+ T cells were enriched through magnetic negative selection, after which naive cells were positively selected on CD45RA and the remaining negative fraction served as the memory subset. Blood was collected by leukapheresis, and PBMCs were isolated by Ficoll-Histopaque density gradient centrifugation and then cryopreserved in liquid nitrogen vapor phase. Purity and quantity of every magnetically sorted T cell population were checked by analytical flow cytometry. From each sorted fraction, genomic DNA was isolated and quantified by UV absorbance on a Nanodrop 2000c. This clone was picked up a small number of times. No cognate antigen has been identified for it. No per-base quality is available; no much larger clone lies one base away.

The sequence derives from a man between 18 and 35 years old in good health. This chain is built from TRBV2 and TRBJ1-1, with TRBD1 matching 7 junction bases. The specimen was memory CD4+ T cells sorted from blood. This specimen's cell subset or site label, per the study, means: CD45RA-negative fraction. Here is the DNA: TGTGCCAGCAGTGAAAAAGGGGGCGGGAACACTGAAGCTTTCTTT. Its protein reads: CASSEKGGGNTEAFF.